The 11 T cell receptor beta chains reported below all come from one sample, sequenced in a study of shared clonotypes between healthy human individuals. Measured with immunoSEQ multiplex PCR; TCRdb has only the in-frame clones, and not every one. The sample includes approximately 2,300,000 clones, 85% to 95% of them seen just once. Material for sequencing was naive CD4+ T cells from PBMCs. The subset here: CD45RA+ positively selected. The receptors come from a man in his late teens or twenties in good health. Some clones in this sample may be carry-over from other donors' samples.

This chain joins TRBV10-3 and TRBJ1-5; D remains unclear. Trimming cost V 2 bases and J 0 bases, with 2 bases left between them. The CDR3 runs 13 residues. CDR1 ENHRY and CDR2 SYGVKD come from the germline V gene. The CDR3 bases are TGTGCCATCAGTGAGGGTAGCAATCAGCCCCAGCATTTT. Protein: CAISEGSNQPQHF.

The CDR3 here is CAISEAPGPPGELFF. CDR3 sequence (DNA): TGTGCCATCAGTGAGGCCCCTGGGCCCCCCGGGGAGCTGTTTTTT. V and J are TRBV10-3 and TRBJ2-2; D unclear. This CDR3 is 15 amino acids long. V lost 2 bases to trimming and J lost 6 bases, with 13 bases between them. Per germline, CDR1 ENHRY and CDR2 SYGVKD.

Details on this clone: The sample carries other DNA sequences with the same CDR3. This rearrangement joins TRBV28 to TRBJ2-3, with D perhaps TRBD2 (6 bases). The CDR3 extends over 14 amino acids. V was cut by 4 bases and J by 0 bases, with 8 bases left in between. Germline V gives CDR1 MDHEN, CDR2 SYDVKM. CDR3 bases: TGTGCCAGCAGTTCTGGGGGGAGCACAGATACGCAGTATTTT. It encodes CASSSGGSTDTQYF.

The V and J genes are TRBV30 and TRBJ1-3; D is unclear. V was clipped by 4 bases and J by 0 bases, with 4 bases between them. CDR3 size: 12 residues. Germline loops: CDR1 GTSNPN, CDR2 SVGIG (reference sequence). The CDR3 loop reads CAWKGSGNTIYF. CDR3 sequence (DNA): TGTGCCTGGAAGGGCTCTGGAAACACCATATATTTT.

The chain couples TRBV27 to TRBJ2-1; TRBD1 matches at 9 bases. V was pared by 3 bases and J by 3 bases, with 3 bases of the junction left unmatched. This CDR3 comprises 15 residues. Per the germline V gene, CDR1 is MNHEY and CDR2 is SMNVEV (reference sequence). DNA for the CDR3: TGTGCCAGCAGTTTCACGGGACAGGGCTACAATGAGCAGTTCTTC. This codes for CASSFTGQGYNEQFF.

The chain joins TRBV30 to TRBJ2-7; D not certain. CDR1 is GTSNPN, CDR2 SVGIG, per germline (reference sequence). The CDR3 consists of 11 residues. Trimming took off 5 bases at V and 4 bases at J, with 9 bases between the two ends. The CDR3 is CAWERDYEQYF. As DNA, the CDR3 is TGTGCCTGGGAAAGGGATTACGAGCAGTACTTC.

This clone was seen more than once but under ten times. V usage is TRBV11-2 and J usage is TRBJ2-7; possible D gene TRBD1, 6 bases. V lost 3 bases, J lost 9 bases, and 21 bases lay in between. This CDR3 spans 15 amino acids. The V gene's germline CDR1 is SGHAT and CDR2 FQNNGV. CDR3 loop: CASSFPGLTGNAQYF. In DNA form, the CDR3 reads TGTGCCAGCAGCTTCCCCGGTCTAACAGGGAACGCGCAGTACTTC.

This chain uses TRBV5-6 with TRBJ2-2; the D is unclear. The V gene lost 4 bases and the J gene lost 4 bases, with 11 bases spanning the gap. Germline CDR1 reads SGHDT; CDR2 reads YYEEEE. The CDR3 runs to 14 residues. CDR3 loop: CASSQRAATGELFF. CDR3 DNA sequence: TGTGCCAGCAGCCAACGCGCGGCCACCGGGGAGCTGTTTTTT.

This clone is a singleton in its sample. The rearrangement uses TRBV5-3 and TRBJ1-2; D remains ambiguous. TRBV5-3 is an open reading frame, and its role is uncertain. V was cut by 0 bases and J by 4 bases, with 10 bases left in between. The CDR3 covers 14 residues. The CDR3 DNA reads as TGTGCCAGAAGCTTGGAGCGGGATCCCTATGGCTACACCTTC. It specifies CARSLERDPYGYTF.

The J gene is TRBJ1-1, the V gene TRBV21-1. TRBV21-1 is a pseudogene segment. CDR3 length: 19 residues. This CDR3 reads CASRDLKGGGLLMNTEAFF. Written as DNA, the CDR3 is TGTGCCAGCAGAGACCTTAAGGGGGGCGGTCTACTTATGAACACTGAAGCTTTCTTT.

As regards this clone: The sample carries other DNA sequences with the same CDR3. As DNA, the CDR3 is TGTGCCAGCAGAGGCAATGAGCAGTTCTTC. Encoded protein: CASRGNEQFF. The rearrangement uses TRBV6-6 and TRBJ2-1; D is uncertain. This CDR3 comprises 10 residues. V was clipped by 6 bases and J by 6 bases, with 3 bases between them. Germline assignment: CDR1 MNHNY and CDR2 SVGAGI (reference sequence).